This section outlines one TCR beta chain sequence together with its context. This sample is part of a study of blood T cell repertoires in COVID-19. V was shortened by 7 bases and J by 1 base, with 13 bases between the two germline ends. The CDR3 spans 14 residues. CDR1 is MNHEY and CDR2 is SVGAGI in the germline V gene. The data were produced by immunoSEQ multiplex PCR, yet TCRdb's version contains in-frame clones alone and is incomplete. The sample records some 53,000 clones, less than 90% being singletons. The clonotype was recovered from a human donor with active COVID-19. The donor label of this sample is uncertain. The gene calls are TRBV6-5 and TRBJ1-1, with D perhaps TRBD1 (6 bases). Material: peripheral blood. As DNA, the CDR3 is TGTGCCAGCAAAAGAGGACAGACGAACACTGAAGCTTTCTTT. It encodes CASKRGQTNTEAFF.